This T cell receptor beta chain is drawn from a study of blood T cell repertoires in COVID-19. On the study more broadly: From the United States, Italy and Spain came samples of acute and convalescent COVID-19. PBMCs, B-cell-depleted T cells, or T cells provided the cDNA or gDNA that made up the material.

The CDR3 length is 14 residues. The V and J ends lost 6 bases and 5 bases, in that order; junction bases with no gene match: 9. Per germline, CDR1 MNHEY and CDR2 SMNVEV (reference sequence). A single count supports this clone. Original processing notes: Cell counts per sample came from amplifying reference gene primers. Profiled with immunoSEQ multiplex PCR; TCRdb holds only in-frame clones, not every one. Clone size and V and J calls were adopted from that table, with D and trimming inferred from the DNA. Of more than 200,000 clones in the sample, 75% to 90% are singletons; the top ten hold approximately 0.69%.

The sample was peripheral blood. The clonotype originates from a man aged 35 to 55 with acute or convalescent COVID-19. This chain links TRBV27 with TRBJ2-5; the match to TRBD2 covers 7 bases. CDR3 in amino acids: CASRVLGGSETQYF. As DNA, the CDR3 is TGTGCCAGCAGGGTCCTGGGGGGGTCGGAGACCCAGTACTTC.